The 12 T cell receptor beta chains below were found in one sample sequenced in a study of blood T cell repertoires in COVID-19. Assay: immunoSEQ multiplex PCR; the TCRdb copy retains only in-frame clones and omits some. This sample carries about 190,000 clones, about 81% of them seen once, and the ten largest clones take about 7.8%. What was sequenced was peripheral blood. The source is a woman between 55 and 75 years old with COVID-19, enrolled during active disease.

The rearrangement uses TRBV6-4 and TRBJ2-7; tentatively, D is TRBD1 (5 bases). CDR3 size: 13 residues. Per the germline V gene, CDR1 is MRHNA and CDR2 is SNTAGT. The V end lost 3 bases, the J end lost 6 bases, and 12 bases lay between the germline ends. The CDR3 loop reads CASSEIWGAEQYF. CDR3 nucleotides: TGTGCCAGCAGTGAAATTTGGGGCGCCGAGCAGTACTTC.

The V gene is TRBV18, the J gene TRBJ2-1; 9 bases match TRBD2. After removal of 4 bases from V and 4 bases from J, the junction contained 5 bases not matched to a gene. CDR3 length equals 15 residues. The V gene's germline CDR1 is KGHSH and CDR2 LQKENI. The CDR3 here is CASSQTSGLYNEQFF. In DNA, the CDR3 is TGTGCCAGCTCACAAACTAGCGGGCTATACAATGAGCAGTTCTTC. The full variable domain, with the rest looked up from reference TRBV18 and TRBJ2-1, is NAGVMQNPRHLVRRRGQEARLRCSPMKGHSHVYWYRQLPEEGLKFMVYLQKENIIDESGMPKERFSAEFPKEGPSILRIQQVVRGDSAAYFCASSQTSGLYNEQFFGPGTRLTVL.

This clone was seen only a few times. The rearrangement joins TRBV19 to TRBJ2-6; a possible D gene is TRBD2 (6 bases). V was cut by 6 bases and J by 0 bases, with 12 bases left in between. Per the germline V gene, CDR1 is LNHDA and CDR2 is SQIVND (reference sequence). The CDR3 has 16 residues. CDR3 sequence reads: CASRGGPRSGANVLTF. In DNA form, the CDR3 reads TGTGCCAGTAGGGGAGGACCCCGCTCTGGGGCCAACGTCCTGACTTTC. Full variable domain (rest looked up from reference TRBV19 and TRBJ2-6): DGGITQSPKYLFRKEGQNVTLSCEQNLNHDAMYWYRQDPGQGLRLIYYSQIVNDFQKGDIAEGYSVSREKKESFPLTVTSAQKNPTAFYLCASRGGPRSGANVLTFGAGSRLTVL.

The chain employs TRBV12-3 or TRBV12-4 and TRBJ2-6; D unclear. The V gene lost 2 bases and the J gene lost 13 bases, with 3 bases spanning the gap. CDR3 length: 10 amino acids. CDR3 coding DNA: TGTGCCAGCAGTTTATATGTCCTGACTTTC. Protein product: CASSLYVLTF.

The CDR3 spells CASSSLISGHEQFF. The CDR3 DNA reads TGTGCCAGCAGCTCACTGATTAGCGGGCATGAGCAGTTCTTC. The chain links TRBV7-3 to TRBJ2-1; 7 nucleotides agree with TRBD2. V lost 4 bases and J lost 8; bases outside the gene matches: 8. The germline CDR1 and CDR2 sequences are SGHTA and FQGTGA. The CDR3 loop spans 14 amino acids.

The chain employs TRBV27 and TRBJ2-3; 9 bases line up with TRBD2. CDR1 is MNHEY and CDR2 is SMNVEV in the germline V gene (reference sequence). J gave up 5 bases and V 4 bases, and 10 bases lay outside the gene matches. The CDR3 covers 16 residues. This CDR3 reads CASSSHSSGNGDTQYF. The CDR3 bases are TGTGCCAGCAGTTCCCACTCTAGCGGGAATGGAGATACGCAGTATTTT.

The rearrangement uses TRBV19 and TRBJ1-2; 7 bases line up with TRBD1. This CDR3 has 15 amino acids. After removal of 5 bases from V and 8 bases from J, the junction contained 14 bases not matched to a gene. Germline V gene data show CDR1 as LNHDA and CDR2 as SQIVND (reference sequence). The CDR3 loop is CASSPSTGNVYGYTF. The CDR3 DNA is TGTGCCAGTAGTCCCTCGACAGGGAATGTTTACGGCTACACCTTC.

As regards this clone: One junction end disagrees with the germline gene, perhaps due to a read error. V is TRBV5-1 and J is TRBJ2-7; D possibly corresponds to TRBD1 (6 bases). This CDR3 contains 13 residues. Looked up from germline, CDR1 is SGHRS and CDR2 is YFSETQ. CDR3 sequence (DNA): TGCGCCAGCAGGTTGGACAGATCCTACGAGCAGTACTTC. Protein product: CASRLDRSYEQYF.

In nucleotides, the CDR3 is TGTGCCAGCAGCCAAAGGGACATTCCAAGCTCACCCCTCCACTTT. The encoded protein is CASSQRDIPSSPLHF. This rearrangement joins TRBV14 to TRBJ1-6, with a tentative D call TRBD1 (6 bases). The CDR3 length is 15 residues. CDR1 and CDR2 (germline): SGHDN, FVKESK. Trimming shortened V by 2 bases and J by 10 bases, and 15 bases separated the two germline ends.

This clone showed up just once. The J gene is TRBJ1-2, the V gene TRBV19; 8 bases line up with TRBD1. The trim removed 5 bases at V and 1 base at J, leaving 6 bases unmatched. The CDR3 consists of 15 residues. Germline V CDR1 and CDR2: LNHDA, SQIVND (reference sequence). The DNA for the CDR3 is TGTGCCAGTAGTTTACAGGGGGTCAGTAACTATGGCTACACCTTC. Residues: CASSLQGVSNYGYTF.

The CDR3 sequence is CASNDRGRLNTEAFF. CDR3 coding DNA: TGTGCCAGCAACGACAGGGGACGACTGAACACTGAAGCTTTCTTT. The chain has TRBV7-8 and TRBJ1-1; 8 bases match TRBD1. This CDR3 region has 15 residues. Per germline, CDR1 SGHVS and CDR2 FQNEAQ. Losses at the gene ends were 7 bases for V and 0 bases for J; bases not matched to a gene: 7.

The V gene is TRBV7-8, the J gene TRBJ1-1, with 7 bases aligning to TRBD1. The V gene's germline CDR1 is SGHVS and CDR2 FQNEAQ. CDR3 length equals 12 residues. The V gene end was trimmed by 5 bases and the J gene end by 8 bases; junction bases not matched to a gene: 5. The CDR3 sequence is CASSRATGEAFF. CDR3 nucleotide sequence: TGTGCCAGCAGCCGAGCGACAGGGGAAGCTTTCTTT.